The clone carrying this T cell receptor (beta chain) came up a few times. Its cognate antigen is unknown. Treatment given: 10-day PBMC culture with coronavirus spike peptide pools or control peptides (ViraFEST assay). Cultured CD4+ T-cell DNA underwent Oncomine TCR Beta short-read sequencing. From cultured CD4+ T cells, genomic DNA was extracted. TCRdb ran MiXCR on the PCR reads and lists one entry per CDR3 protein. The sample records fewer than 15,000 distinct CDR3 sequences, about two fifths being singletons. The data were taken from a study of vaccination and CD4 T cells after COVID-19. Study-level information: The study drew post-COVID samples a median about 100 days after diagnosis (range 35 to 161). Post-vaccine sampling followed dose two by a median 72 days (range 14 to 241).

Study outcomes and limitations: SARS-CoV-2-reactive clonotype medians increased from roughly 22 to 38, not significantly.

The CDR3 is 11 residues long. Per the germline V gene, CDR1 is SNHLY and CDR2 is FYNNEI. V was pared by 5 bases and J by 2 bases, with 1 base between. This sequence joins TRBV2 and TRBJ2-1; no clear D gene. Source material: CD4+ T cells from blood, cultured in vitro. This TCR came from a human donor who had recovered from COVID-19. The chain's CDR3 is CASSPYNEQFF. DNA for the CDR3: TGTGCCAGCAGTCCCTACAATGAGCAGTTCTTC.